The 19 T cell receptor beta chains given below trace back to one sample, sequenced in a study of shared clonotypes between healthy human individuals. Only in-frame clones appear in the TCRdb table, and some are missing; sequencing was by immunoSEQ multiplex PCR. The sample has about 2 million clones; around 96% are singletons. Naive CD8 cells comprised CD45RO-negative, CCR7-positively selected cells, excluding terminally differentiated effector memory CD45RA+ cells. Material: naive CD8+ T cells sorted from blood. The receptors here all came from a man younger than 35 in good health.

The chain carries TRBV9 and TRBJ2-7; TRBD1 might be the D (6 bases). The CDR3 loop spans 15 amino acids. The ends were cut back, 0 bases at V and 5 bases at J, with 15 bases in the middle. Germline loops: CDR1 SGDLS, CDR2 YYNGEE. CDR3 in DNA: TGTGCCAGCAGCGTAGGGGGGCCCAGCGGCGACGAGCAGTACTTC. Translating it yields CASSVGGPSGDEQYF. Supplemented by reference TRBV9 and TRBJ2-7, the full variable domain reads DSGVTQTPKHLITATGQRVTLRCSPRSGDLSVYWYQQSLDQGLQFLIQYYNGEERAKGNILERFSAQQFPDLHSELNLSSLELGDSALYFCASSVGGPSGDEQYFGPGTRLTVT.

The gene calls are TRBV6-6 and TRBJ1-6; no clear D. V lost 6 bases and J lost 3, with 9 bases in between. The CDR3 runs to 14 residues. Per the germline V gene, CDR1 is MNHNY and CDR2 is SVGAGI (reference sequence). The CDR3 loop is CASSHTDYNSPLHF. The CDR3 DNA follows: TGTGCCAGCAGCCACACCGACTATAATTCACCCCTCCACTTT.

The chain links TRBV6-1 to TRBJ2-7; D assignment may be TRBD1 or TRBD2 (5 bases each). V dropped 1 base and J dropped 5 bases, with 18 bases sitting between them. CDR1 and CDR2 from the germline V gene are MNHNS and SASEGT. The CDR3 has 16 amino acids. CDR3 sequence reads: CASSEVAGEGTHEQYF. CDR3 DNA sequence: TGTGCCAGCAGTGAAGTGGCGGGTGAGGGGACCCACGAGCAGTACTTC.

Concerning this clone itself: The sample holds other DNA sequences that translate to the same CDR3. The gene calls are TRBV4-1 and TRBJ2-3, with 10 bases matching TRBD2. This CDR3 region has 17 residues. The J segment lost 2 bases and the V segment lost 0 bases, leaving 5 bases of the junction unmatched. CDR1 and CDR2 (germline): MGHRA, YSYEKL. CDR3 sequence (DNA): TGCGCCAGCAGCCAAGACCCTAGCGGGGGACCCACAGATACGCAGTATTTT. This codes for CASSQDPSGGPTDTQYF.

The chain employs TRBV2 and TRBJ1-4, with a tentative D call TRBD1 (5 bases). The V end lost 1 base, the J end lost 0 bases, and 15 bases lay between the germline ends. Germline CDR1 reads SNHLY; CDR2 reads FYNNEI. CDR3 length: 18 residues. CDR3 in amino acids: CASSEGGGYSATNEKLFF. DNA for the CDR3: TGTGCCAGCAGTGAAGGTGGGGGATACAGTGCAACTAATGAAAAACTGTTTTTT.

This clone showed up just once. This sequence joins TRBV7-8 and TRBJ2-1; D uncertain. Germline V lookup: CDR1 SGHVS, CDR2 FQNEAQ. The CDR3 has 15 amino acids. V lost 5 bases and J lost 0, with 11 bases in between. The CDR3: CASSRIEGSYNEQFF. The CDR3 DNA reads TGTGCCAGCAGCCGAATTGAAGGCTCCTACAATGAGCAGTTCTTC.

Of note for this clone: Other DNA variants within this sample encode the same CDR3. The chain carries TRBV7-9 and TRBJ1-1; D remains unclear. In germline, CDR1 is SEHNR, CDR2 FQNEAQ (reference sequence). The CDR3 has 12 amino acids. Trimming removed 1 base from V and 7 bases from J, with 7 bases in between. CDR3 protein: CASSLDGLEAFF. The CDR3 bases are TGTGCCAGCAGCTTAGATGGTCTTGAAGCTTTCTTT. The full variable domain, with the rest looked up from reference TRBV7-9 and TRBJ1-1, is DTGVSQNPRHKITKRGQNVTFRCDPISEHNRLYWYRQTLGQGPEFLTYFQNEAQLEKSRLLSDRFSAERPKGSFSTLEIQRTEQGDSAMYLCASSLDGLEAFFGQGTRLTVV.

The CDR3 nucleotides read TGTGCCAGCAGCGCCAGGACAGGGTCTGGCGAGCAGTACTTC. This translates into CASSARTGSGEQYF. The chain joins TRBV27 to TRBJ2-7; 8 bases align to TRBD1. Germline V gene lookup returns CDR1 MNHEY and CDR2 SMNVEV (reference sequence). Trimming removed 6 bases from V and 6 bases from J; junction bases left unmatched: 10. This CDR3 is 14 amino acids long.

This sequence joins TRBV10-2 and TRBJ1-2; 8 nucleotides line up with TRBD1. The CDR3 is made up of 16 amino acids. Trimming at V came to 0 bases and at J to 6 bases, leaving 9 bases not matched to a gene. CDR1 and CDR2 from the germline V gene are WSHSY and SAAADI. As DNA, the CDR3 is TGCGCCAGCAGTGAGTCGCGCCAGGGGGCGACGGATGGCTACACCTTC. Translating gives CASSESRQGATDGYTF.

The chain combines TRBV4-3 with TRBJ2-7; tentative D call: TRBD1 (5 bases). CDR3 length: 15 amino acids. Trimming pared 0 bases from V and 4 bases from J, leaving 13 bases between. Per germline, CDR1 LGHNA and CDR2 YSLEER. The CDR3 reads CASSQDDSSIYEQYF. The CDR3 nucleotides are TGCGCCAGCAGCCAAGATGACAGCAGCATTTACGAGCAGTACTTC.

The gene calls are TRBV29-1 and TRBJ1-4; TRBD1 matches at 7 bases. With 7 bases clipped from V and 6 bases from J, the junction kept 8 bases outside the gene matches. The CDR3 totals 13 residues. Germline V gene lookup returns CDR1 SQVTM and CDR2 ANQGSEA. The CDR3 spells CSALTGEDEKLFF. The CDR3 DNA follows: TGCAGCGCCCTTACAGGGGAGGATGAAAAACTGTTTTTT. The variable domain in full, with the rest retrieved from reference TRBV29-1 and TRBJ1-4, is SAVISQKPSRDICQRGTSLTIQCQVDSQVTMMFWYRQQPGQSLTLIATANQGSEATYESGFVIDKFPISRPNLTFSTLTVSNMSPEDSSIYLCSALTGEDEKLFFGSGTQLSVL.

This chain joins TRBV5-6 and TRBJ2-7; TRBD1 might be the D (6 bases). The V end lost 3 bases, the J end lost 4 bases, and 14 bases lay between the germline ends. The CDR3 has 14 amino acids. Germline V gene sequence: CDR1 SGHDT, CDR2 YYEEEE. For the CDR3, the DNA is TGTGCCAGCAGCTCCGCCGGGACACTATACGAGCAGTACTTC. Protein product: CASSSAGTLYEQYF.

The gene calls are TRBV6-5 and TRBJ2-7; D gene uncertain. CDR1 MNHEY and CDR2 SVGAGI come from the germline V gene. The CDR3 covers 14 residues. V lost 5 bases to trimming and J lost 3 bases, with 14 bases between them. Here the CDR3 reads CASSPDEGVYEQYF. The CDR3 DNA is TGTGCCAGCAGTCCCGATGAAGGTGTCTACGAGCAGTACTTC.

The rearrangement joins TRBV18 to TRBJ2-1, with 7 nucleotides matching TRBD1. Trimming at V came to 3 bases and at J to 0 bases, leaving 5 bases not matched to a gene. The CDR3 contains 16 residues. Germline V CDR1 and CDR2: KGHSH, LQKENI. CDR3 loop: CASSPSGTDSYNEQFF. For the CDR3, the DNA is TGTGCCAGCTCACCCTCCGGGACAGACTCCTACAATGAGCAGTTCTTC.

On this clone: At the DNA level, this CDR3 is encoded by other sequences in the same sample as well. This chain connects TRBV5-6 to TRBJ2-7, with 11 bases identical to TRBD2. This CDR3 has 14 residues. Trimming removed 4 bases from V and 2 bases from J; junction bases left unmatched: 2. CDR1 is SGHDT and CDR2 is YYEEEE in the germline V gene. CDR3 coding DNA: TGTGCCAGCAGCCAGGGACTAGCGGCCTACGAGCAGTACTTC. Its protein product is CASSQGLAAYEQYF.

This chain joins TRBV19 and TRBJ2-7; D is perhaps TRBD1 (6 bases). CDR3 length equals 13 residues. Looked up from germline, CDR1 is LNHDA and CDR2 is SQIVND (reference sequence). V was cut by 6 bases and J by 2 bases, with 11 bases left in between. In DNA form, the CDR3 reads TGTGCCAGTAGCACAGGGAGTCCCTACGAGCAGTACTTC. Its translation: CASSTGSPYEQYF.

The CDR3 loop is CASSQDRGEGRKTQYF. The CDR3 DNA follows: TGCGCCAGCAGCCAAGATAGGGGGGAGGGCCGGAAGACCCAGTACTTC. The chain links TRBV4-3 to TRBJ2-5; a weak D match, TRBD2 (7 bases). The length of the CDR3 is 16 residues. Trimming removed 0 bases at V and 6 bases at J, with 17 bases between. Germline loops: CDR1 LGHNA, CDR2 YSLEER.

The chain is built from TRBV7-3 and TRBJ2-3; 10 positions match TRBD2. V shed 5 bases, J shed 3 bases, and the junction held 8 bases outside the gene matches. This CDR3 has 16 amino acids. Per germline, CDR1 SGHTA and CDR2 FQGTGA. The CDR3 reads CASSTVAGGPTDTQYF. The CDR3 nucleotides read TGTGCCAGCAGCACAGTAGCGGGGGGTCCTACAGATACGCAGTATTTT.

This clone was picked up one time. V is TRBV6-6 and J is TRBJ1-2; weak D call: TRBD1 (5 bases). Germline CDR1 and CDR2: MNHNY and SVGAGI (reference sequence). V dropped 1 base and J dropped 3 bases, with 15 bases sitting between them. There are 16 residues in the CDR3. CDR3: CASSYLLRGEDYGYTF. CDR3 coding DNA: TGTGCCAGCAGTTACTTACTCCGGGGGGAGGACTATGGCTACACCTTC.